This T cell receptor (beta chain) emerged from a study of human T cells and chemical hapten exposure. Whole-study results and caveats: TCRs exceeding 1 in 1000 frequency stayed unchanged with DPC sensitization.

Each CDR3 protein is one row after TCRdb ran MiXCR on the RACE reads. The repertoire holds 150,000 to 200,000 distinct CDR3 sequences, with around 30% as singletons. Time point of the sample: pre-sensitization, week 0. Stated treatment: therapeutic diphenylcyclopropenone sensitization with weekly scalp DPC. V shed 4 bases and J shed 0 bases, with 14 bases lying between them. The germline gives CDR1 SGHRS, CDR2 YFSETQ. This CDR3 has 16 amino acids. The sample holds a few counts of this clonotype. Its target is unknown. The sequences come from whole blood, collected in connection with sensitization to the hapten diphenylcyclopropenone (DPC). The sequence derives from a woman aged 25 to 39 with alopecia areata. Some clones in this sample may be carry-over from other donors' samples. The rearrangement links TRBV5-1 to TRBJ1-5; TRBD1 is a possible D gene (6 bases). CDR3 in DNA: TGCGCCAGCAGCGAGGGAGGGACAAATAGCAATCAGCCCCAGCATTTT. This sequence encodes CASSEGGTNSNQPQHF.